This record covers a single T cell receptor (beta chain). It lacks a known antigen. Base-call qualities are not available, and no considerably larger clone is one nucleotide away. The sample belongs to a study of a mutant IDH1 vaccine in newly diagnosed glioma (dated by TCRdb to the early 2020s). General notes on the study: Across visits V03 through V10, patients got a total of eight vaccinations, given in weeks 1, 3, 5, 7, 11, 15, 19 and 23. Vaccination began 4-6 weeks after radiotherapy alone, or alongside temozolomide cycles in the chemotherapy-containing groups. Of the roughly 30 treated patients, around 62% were male and about 40% were female, and a mean age of roughly 40 years was recorded. Before enrollment, patients had received standard therapy of radiotherapy alone, temozolomide alone, or radiochemotherapy with temozolomide; most received the combination. Peripheral blood was collected at six visits: V03 (baseline), V05, V07, V10, V12 and V13. Longitudinal TCRB deep sequencing was done for 25 to 30 treated patients, wherever samples were available for exploratory analyses.

The method was the immunoSEQ multiplex PCR assay. Following the manufacturer's protocol, the hsTCRB Kit was used to amplify rearranged TCR beta chain sequences. TCRB libraries were sequenced on an Illumina MiSeq. In the paper's pipeline: The kit vendor's proprietary platform handled demultiplexing, trimming and gene mapping. As stored in TCRdb, this immuneACCESS dataset retains in-frame rearrangements with V and J assigned. A fraction of the clones does not appear; measured against another copy, unresolved V genes explain less than half of the discrepancy, and the remainder lacks a known reason. The DNA gave D and trimming, while V, J and clone size come from that table. In this sample the table shows about 44,000 clones, 80% to 95% of which occur a single time. Jointly, the top ten make up 3% to 4% of the sample. The time point tag for this specimen amounts to: week 23, last vaccination. A 20-mer mutant IDH1 peptide at 300 micrograms in Montanide made up each vaccine dose, which was injected subcutaneously together with topical imiquimod. Donors had newly diagnosed WHO grade 3 or 4 IDH1-mutant astrocytomas with loss of nuclear ATRX. The samples were drawn from NOA16, a multicentre, single-arm, open-label phase I trial in Germany that tested a mutant IDH1 peptide vaccine in humans for the first time. Genomic DNA for TCRB sequencing was extracted from EDTA blood using the DNeasy Blood and Tissue Kit.

Study-wide findings and limitations: Selection of PBMC samples for TCRB deep sequencing was based on availability. Immune responses induced by the vaccine were seen in 90% to 95% of patients across multiple MHC alleles. Pseudoprogression appeared unrelated to alterations in the top peripheral T cell clonotypes detected by TCRB sequencing. According to the authors, sample limitations meant that analyses of patient blood samples could not be reproduced.

At the junction V is shortened by 5 bases and J by 2 bases, with 16 bases in between. Counted from cysteine to phenylalanine, this CDR3 has 15 amino acids. The read is trimmed to its CDR3 DNA, 45 bases read in frame from base 1. The germline V gene (reference sequence) provides CDR1 MNHEY and CDR2 SMNVEV. The source was PBMCs, collected from a glioma patient whose treatment included an IDH1 peptide vaccine. The rearranged chain carries TRBV27 and TRBJ2-7; TRBD2 is possibly the D segment (8 matching bases). The receptor's source is a man between 45 and 60 years old with glioma. The DNA reads TGTGCCAGCAGTCACTCAGGGGGACTAGCCTACGAGCAGTACTTC. Its protein reads: CASSHSGGLAYEQYF.